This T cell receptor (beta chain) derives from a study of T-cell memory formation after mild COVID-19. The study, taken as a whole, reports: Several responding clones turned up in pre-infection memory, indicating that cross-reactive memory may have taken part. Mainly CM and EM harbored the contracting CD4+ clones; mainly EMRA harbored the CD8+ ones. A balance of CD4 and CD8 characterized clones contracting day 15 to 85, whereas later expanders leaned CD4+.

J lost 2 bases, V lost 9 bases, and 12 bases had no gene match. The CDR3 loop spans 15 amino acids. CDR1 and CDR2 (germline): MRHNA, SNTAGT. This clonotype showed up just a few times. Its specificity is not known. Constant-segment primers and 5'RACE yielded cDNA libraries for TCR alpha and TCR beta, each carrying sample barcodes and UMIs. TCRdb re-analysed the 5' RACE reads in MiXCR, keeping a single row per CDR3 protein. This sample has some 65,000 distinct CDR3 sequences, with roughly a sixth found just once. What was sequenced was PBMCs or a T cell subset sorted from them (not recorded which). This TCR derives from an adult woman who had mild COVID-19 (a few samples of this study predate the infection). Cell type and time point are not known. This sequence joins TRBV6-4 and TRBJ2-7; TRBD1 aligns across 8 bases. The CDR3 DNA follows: TGTGCCAGTCCCCCCAGGGGGCAGAAGACCTACGAGCAGTACTTC. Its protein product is CASPPRGQKTYEQYF.